This T cell receptor (beta chain) was sequenced during a study of blood T cell repertoires in COVID-19. Authors' processing steps: The assay estimated nucleated cells by amplifying reference gene primers. TCRdb's table, derived via immunoSEQ multiplex PCR, lists solely in-frame clones and lacks some. V and J calls and clone size are copied from that table; D and trimming were computed from the DNA. The data hold under 250,000 clones, with around 90% observed a single time. Germline V lookup: CDR1 SGDLS, CDR2 YYNGEE. V was shortened by 0 bases and J by 5 bases, with 11 bases between the two germline ends. This CDR3 comprises 14 residues.

The sample taken for sequencing was peripheral blood. The sequence was collected from a man at least 80 years old with acute or convalescent COVID-19. This rearrangement joins TRBV9 to TRBJ1-1; TRBD1 might be the D (5 bases). The CDR3 sequence: CASSVAAGPTEAFF. The CDR3 DNA reads TGTGCCAGCAGCGTAGCGGCAGGGCCGACTGAAGCTTTCTTT.